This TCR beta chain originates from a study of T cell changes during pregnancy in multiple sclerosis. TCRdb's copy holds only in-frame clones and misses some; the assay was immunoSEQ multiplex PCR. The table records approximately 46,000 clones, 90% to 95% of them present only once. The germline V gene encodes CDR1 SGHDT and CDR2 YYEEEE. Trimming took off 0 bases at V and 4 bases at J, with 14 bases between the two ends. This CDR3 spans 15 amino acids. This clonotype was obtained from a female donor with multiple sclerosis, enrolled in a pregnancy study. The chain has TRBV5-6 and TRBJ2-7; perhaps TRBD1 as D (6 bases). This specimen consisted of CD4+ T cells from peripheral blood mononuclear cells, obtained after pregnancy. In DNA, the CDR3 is TGTGCCAGCAGCTTGGAGGGGCAGGGGCAGTACGAGCAGTACTTC. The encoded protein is CASSLEGQGQYEQYF.